This entry is about one TCR beta chain. Its target is not known. The germline V gene encodes CDR1 SGHDT and CDR2 YYEEEE. The CDR3 is 15 amino acids. The V segment lost 2 bases and the J segment 8 bases; nucleotides outside the gene matches: 9. This entry belongs to a study of T cell responses to AZD1222 COVID-19 vaccine. Points from the study as a whole: Spike-specific TCR breadth and depth grew following two AZD1222 doses. Possibly, clonal diversity was underestimated; donors were largely white British and included more females.

Repertoires were generated with immunoSEQ multiplex PCR, while TCRdb's copy carries only in-frame clones and drops some. The sample has about 170,000 clones, 92% seen once; the top ten hold 1.6%. This receptor was obtained from an adult in good health. This rearrangement joins TRBV5-6 to TRBJ1-5; 8 nucleotides align to TRBD1. The source material was peripheral blood, sampled on day 0 of AZD1222 vaccination. The CDR3 coding sequence is TGTGCCAGCAGCTTAACCCTTGGACAGGGTGAGCCCCAGCATTTT. Its protein product is CASSLTLGQGEPQHF.